The clone carrying this TCR beta chain was seen only once. A read error may explain this, as a much larger clone is one base away. Lacking the conserved final phenylalanine or tryptophan, this CDR3 likely reflects a read error. CDR3 length: 14 residues. V was trimmed by 10 bases and J by 4 bases, leaving 19 bases between them. These data originate in a study of T cells in Graves' hyperthyroidism and ophthalmopathy. The overall study: The initial diagnosis was the point when peripheral blood was collected, ahead of any treatment.

Authors of the study amplified TCR beta CDR3 regions from RNA transcripts. HTBI primers were the set used in a first-round RT-PCR of the TCR CDR3. In TCRdb, the multiplex PCR reads were re-called with MiXCR into one record per CDR3 protein. Here the sample spans around 700,000 distinct CDR3 sequences, about 19% being singletons. The receptor was derived from a woman aged 45 to 65 with Graves' hyperthyroidism that later progressed to Graves' ophthalmopathy. V gene TRBV12-3 or TRBV12-4 combines with J gene TRBJ1-2; D is possibly TRBD1 (6 bases). Material: blood. The CDR3 nucleotides read TGTGCCACCCTAAGTCCGGACAGTCGCTATGGCTACACCCTC. Translating gives CATLSPDSRYGYTL.